This record covers a single T cell receptor (beta chain). Its antigen remains unknown. J lost 3 bases, V lost 5 bases, and 7 bases had no gene match. There are 14 residues in the CDR3. Germline CDR1 SEHNR, CDR2 FQNEAQ (reference sequence). These data belong to a study of shared clonotypes between healthy human individuals. Method: immunoSEQ multiplex PCR; TCRdb's copy keeps in-frame clones and lacks some. This sample carries about 530,000 clones, about 80% of them seen once, and the ten largest clones take around 13%. Findings and caveats of the study: It was anticipated that sequencing depth would influence how many clonotypes donors shared.

Sequenced: PBMCs. The source of this sequence is a woman aged 35 to 49 in good health. Some clones in this sample may be carry-over from other donors' samples. The chain recombines TRBV7-9 with TRBJ2-7; TRBD1 matches 7 bases. This CDR3 is CASSRQGVGYEQYF. The CDR3 nucleotides are TGTGCCAGCAGCCGACAGGGAGTGGGCTACGAGCAGTACTTC. Looking up the rest from reference TRBV7-9 and TRBJ2-7 gives the full variable domain: DTGVSQNPRHKITKRGQNVTFRCDPISEHNRLYWYRQTLGQGPEFLTYFQNEAQLEKSRLLSDRFSAERPKGSFSTLEIQRTEQGDSAMYLCASSRQGVGYEQYFGPGTRLTVT.